In its sample, the clone carrying this TCR beta chain was seen a few times. Its antigen is unknown. Trimming took 2 bases from V and 6 from J; bases not matched to a gene: 13. Germline V CDR1 and CDR2: MNHEY, SVGAGI. CDR3 length: 18 residues. This record comes from a study of response to subunit inactivated influenza vaccine. Whole-study results and caveats: Every seasonal influenza vaccination brings in few new T cells, the authors suggested.

TCRdb re-called the RT-PCR reads through MiXCR, storing one row per CDR3 protein. The profile shows 610,000 or so distinct CDR3 sequences, 12% to 15% of them singletons. The sequences come from PBMCs from blood, collected 11 to 12 days after vaccination. This sequence originates from a man in his fifties who received an inactivated influenza vaccine. The chain recombines TRBV6-5 with TRBJ2-2, with TRBD1 matching 9 bases. The CDR3 reads CASSYAFPGQGTAGELFF. The CDR3 DNA is TGTGCCAGCAGTTACGCATTTCCTGGACAGGGGACGGCCGGGGAGCTGTTTTTT.